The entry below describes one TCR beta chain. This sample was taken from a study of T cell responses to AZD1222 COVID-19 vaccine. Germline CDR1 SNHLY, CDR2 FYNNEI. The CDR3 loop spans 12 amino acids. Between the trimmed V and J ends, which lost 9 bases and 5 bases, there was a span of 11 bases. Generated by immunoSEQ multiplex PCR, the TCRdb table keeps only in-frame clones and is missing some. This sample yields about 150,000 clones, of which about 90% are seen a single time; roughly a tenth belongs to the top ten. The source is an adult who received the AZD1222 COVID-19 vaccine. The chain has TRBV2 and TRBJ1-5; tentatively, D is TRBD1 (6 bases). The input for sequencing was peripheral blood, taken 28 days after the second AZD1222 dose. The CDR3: CASRQEDQPQHF. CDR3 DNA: TGTGCCAGTCGACAGGAGGATCAGCCCCAGCATTTT. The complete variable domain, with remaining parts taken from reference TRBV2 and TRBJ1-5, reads EPEVTQTPSHQVTQMGQEVILRCVPISNHLYFYWYRQILGQKVEFLVSFYNNEISEKSEIFDDQFSVERPDGSNFTLKIRSTKLEDSAMYFCASRQEDQPQHFGDGTRLSIL.